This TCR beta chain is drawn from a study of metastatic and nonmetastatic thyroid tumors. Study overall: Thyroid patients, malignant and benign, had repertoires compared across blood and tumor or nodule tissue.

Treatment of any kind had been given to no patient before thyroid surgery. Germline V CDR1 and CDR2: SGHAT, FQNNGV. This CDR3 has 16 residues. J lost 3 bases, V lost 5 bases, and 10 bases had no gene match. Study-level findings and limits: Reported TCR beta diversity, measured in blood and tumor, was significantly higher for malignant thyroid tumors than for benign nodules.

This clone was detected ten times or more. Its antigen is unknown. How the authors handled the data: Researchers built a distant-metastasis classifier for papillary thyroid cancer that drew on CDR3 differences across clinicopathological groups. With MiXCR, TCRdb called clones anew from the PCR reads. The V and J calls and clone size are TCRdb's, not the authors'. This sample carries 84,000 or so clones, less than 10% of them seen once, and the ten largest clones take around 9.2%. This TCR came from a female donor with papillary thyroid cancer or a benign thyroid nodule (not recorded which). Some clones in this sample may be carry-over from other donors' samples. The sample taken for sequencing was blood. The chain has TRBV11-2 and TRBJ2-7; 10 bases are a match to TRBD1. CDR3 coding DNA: TGTGCCAGCAGCCCCATCCAGCGGACAGGGGGCTACGAGCAGTACTTC. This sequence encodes CASSPIQRTGGYEQYF.